This T cell receptor beta chain was profiled in a study of human thymus T cells. In the case of this clone: The antigen is undetermined.

Assay: immunoSEQ multiplex PCR; the TCRdb copy retains only in-frame clones and omits some. The table includes under 150,000 clones, more than 90% detected once. Study conclusions and caveats: Repertoires from thymus and blood appeared to show biased V and J gene usage. Related research has reported that thymic repertoires overlap highly among unrelated individuals.

The CDR3 runs to 17 residues. CDR1 GTSNPN and CDR2 SVGIG come from the germline V gene (reference sequence). V lost 1 base and J lost 3; bases outside the gene matches: 11. Resections removed during corrective heart surgery provided the thymus tissue used. Having surgery to correct congenital heart defects, healthy Finnish infants acted as the donors. This TCR came from a boy less than two years old with a congenital heart defect but otherwise immunologically healthy. Material for sequencing was thymus tissue. V usage is TRBV30 and J usage is TRBJ2-3; TRBD2 matches at 9 bases. In nucleotides, the CDR3 is TGTGCCTGGAGTGCTGACGGGGAGCGGGGGGCAACAGATACGCAGTATTTT. Its translation: CAWSADGERGATDTQYF.